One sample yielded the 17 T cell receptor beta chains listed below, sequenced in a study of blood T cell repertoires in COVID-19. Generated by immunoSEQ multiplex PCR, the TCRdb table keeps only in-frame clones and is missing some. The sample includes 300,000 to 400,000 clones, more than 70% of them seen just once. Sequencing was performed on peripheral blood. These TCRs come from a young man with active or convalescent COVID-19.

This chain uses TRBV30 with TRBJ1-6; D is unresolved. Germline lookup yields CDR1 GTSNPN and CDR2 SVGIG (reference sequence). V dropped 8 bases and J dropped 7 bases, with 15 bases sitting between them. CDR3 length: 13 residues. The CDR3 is CAGQRAENSPLHF. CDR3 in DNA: TGTGCCGGCCAGAGGGCGGAAAATTCACCCCTCCACTTT.

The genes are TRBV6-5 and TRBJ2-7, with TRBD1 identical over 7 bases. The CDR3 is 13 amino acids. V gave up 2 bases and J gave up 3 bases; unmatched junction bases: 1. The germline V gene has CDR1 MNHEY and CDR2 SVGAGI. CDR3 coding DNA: TGTGCCAGCAGTTACCCAGGGGGCTACGAGCAGTACTTC. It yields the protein CASSYPGGYEQYF.

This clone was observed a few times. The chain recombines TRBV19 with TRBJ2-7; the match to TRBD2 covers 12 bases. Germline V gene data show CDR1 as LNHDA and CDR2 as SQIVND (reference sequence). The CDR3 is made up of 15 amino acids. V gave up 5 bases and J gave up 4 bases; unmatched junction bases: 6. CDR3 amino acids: CASSRTGTSGYEQYF. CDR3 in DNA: TGTGCCAGTAGTCGTACAGGGACTAGCGGGTACGAGCAGTACTTC.

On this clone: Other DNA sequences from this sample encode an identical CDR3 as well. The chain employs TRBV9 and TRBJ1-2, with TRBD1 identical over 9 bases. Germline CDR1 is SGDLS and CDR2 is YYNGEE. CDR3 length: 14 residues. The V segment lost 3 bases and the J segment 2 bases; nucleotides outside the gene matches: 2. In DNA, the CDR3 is TGTGCCAGCAGCGGGACAGGGGCAAACTATGGCTACACCTTC. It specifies CASSGTGANYGYTF.

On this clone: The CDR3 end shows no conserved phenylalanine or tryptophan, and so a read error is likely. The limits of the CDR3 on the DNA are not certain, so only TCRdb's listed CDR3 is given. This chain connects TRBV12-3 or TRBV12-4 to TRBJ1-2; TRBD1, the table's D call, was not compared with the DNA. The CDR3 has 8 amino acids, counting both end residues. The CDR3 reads CASSFWAS.

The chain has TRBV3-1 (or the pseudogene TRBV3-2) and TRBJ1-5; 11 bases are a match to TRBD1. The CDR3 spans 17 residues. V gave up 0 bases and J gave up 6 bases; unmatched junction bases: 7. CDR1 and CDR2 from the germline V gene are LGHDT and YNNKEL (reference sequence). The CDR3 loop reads CASSQDPDGQGAQPQHF. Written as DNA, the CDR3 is TGTGCCAGCAGCCAAGATCCCGATGGACAGGGGGCTCAGCCCCAGCATTTT.

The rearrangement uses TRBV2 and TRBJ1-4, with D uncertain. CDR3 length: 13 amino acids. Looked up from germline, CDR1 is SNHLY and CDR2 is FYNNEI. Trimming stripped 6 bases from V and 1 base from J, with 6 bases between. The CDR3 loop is CASRAGTNEKLFF. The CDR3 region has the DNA TGTGCCAGCAGAGCGGGAACTAATGAAAAACTGTTTTTT.

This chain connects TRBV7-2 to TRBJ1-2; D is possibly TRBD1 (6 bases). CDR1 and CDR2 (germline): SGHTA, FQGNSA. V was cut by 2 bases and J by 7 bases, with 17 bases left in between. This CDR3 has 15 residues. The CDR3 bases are TGTGCCAGCAGCTTATACTCTGGACAGTCCGGTGGCTACACCTTC. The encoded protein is CASSLYSGQSGGYTF.

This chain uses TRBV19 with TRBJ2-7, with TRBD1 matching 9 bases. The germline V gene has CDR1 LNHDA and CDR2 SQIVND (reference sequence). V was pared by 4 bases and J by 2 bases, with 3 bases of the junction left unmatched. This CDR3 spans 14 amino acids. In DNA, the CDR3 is TGTGCCAGTAGTACACAGGGGGCGGCCTACGAGCAGTACTTC. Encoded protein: CASSTQGAAYEQYF.

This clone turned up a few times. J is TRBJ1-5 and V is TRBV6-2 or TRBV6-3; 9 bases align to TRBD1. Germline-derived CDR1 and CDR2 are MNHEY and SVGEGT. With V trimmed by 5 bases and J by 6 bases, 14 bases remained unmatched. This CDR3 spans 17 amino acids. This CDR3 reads CASSPPDRGLYGQPQHF. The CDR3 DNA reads TGTGCCAGCAGTCCCCCGGACAGGGGACTTTACGGTCAGCCCCAGCATTTT.

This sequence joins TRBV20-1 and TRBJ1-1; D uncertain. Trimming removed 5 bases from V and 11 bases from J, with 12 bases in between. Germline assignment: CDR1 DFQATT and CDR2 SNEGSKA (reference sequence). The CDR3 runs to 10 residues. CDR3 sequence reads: CSARLLVAFF. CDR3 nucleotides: TGCAGTGCTCGACTCTTGGTGGCTTTCTTT.

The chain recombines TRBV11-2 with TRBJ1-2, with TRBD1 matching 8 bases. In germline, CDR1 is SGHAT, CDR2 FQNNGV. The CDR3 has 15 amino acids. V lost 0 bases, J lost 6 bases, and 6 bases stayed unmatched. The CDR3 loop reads CASSLDPRGLDGYTF. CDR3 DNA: TGTGCCAGCAGCTTAGACCCCAGGGGGCTGGATGGCTACACCTTC.

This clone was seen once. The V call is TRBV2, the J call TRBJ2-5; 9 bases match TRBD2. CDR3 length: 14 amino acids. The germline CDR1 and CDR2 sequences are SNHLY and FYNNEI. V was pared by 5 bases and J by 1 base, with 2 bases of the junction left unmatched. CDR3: CASSRLAAQETQYF. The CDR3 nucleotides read TGTGCCAGCAGTAGACTAGCGGCCCAAGAGACCCAGTACTTC.

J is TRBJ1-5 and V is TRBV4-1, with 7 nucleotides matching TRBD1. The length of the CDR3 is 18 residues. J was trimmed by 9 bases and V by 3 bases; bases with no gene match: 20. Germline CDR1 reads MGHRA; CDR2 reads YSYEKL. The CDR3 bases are TGCGCCAGCAGCCAGGATCCCACAGGGGACCGATTGGGAGGGCCCCAGCATTTT. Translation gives CASSQDPTGDRLGGPQHF.

CDR3 protein: CASSSEGAYLGDEQFF. Written as DNA, the CDR3 is TGTGCCAGTAGCTCCGAGGGAGCATACCTTGGGGATGAGCAGTTCTTC. The chain is built from TRBV19 and TRBJ2-1, with D perhaps TRBD2 (5 bases). Germline CDR1 LNHDA, CDR2 SQIVND (reference sequence). The V end was cut by 6 bases, the J end by 8 bases, with 23 bases between. This CDR3 region has 16 residues.

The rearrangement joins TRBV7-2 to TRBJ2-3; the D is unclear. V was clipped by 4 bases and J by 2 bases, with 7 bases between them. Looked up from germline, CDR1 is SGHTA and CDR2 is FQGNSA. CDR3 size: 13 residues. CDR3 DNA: TGTGCCAGCAGCTCCGGGTACACAGATACGCAGTATTTT. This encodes CASSSGYTDTQYF.

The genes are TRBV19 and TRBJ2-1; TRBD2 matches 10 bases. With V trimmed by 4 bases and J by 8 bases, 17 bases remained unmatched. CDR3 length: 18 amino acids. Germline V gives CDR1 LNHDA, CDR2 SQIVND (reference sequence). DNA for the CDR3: TGTGCCAGTAGTAGTCCGACCCTGACTAGCGGGTCCCACGATGAGCAGTTCTTC. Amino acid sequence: CASSSPTLTSGSHDEQFF.